This T cell receptor (beta chain) was documented in a study of OX40 agonist ivuxolimab in advanced cancers. CDR1 and CDR2 from the germline V gene are KGHSH and LQKENI. V shed 6 bases and J 4 bases; nucleotides not matched to a gene: 3. This CDR3 region has 14 residues. Some clones are missing from TCRdb's copy, which holds only in-frame ones; the method was immunoSEQ multiplex PCR. The data show more than 70,000 clones, around 82% seen once. The material was CD4+ or CD8+ T cells sorted from blood, obtained in a trial of the OX40 agonist ivuxolimab. This clonotype was sampled from an adult with an advanced solid tumor such as melanoma, head and neck, liver or kidney cancer. The J gene is TRBJ1-5, the V gene TRBV18, with 10 nucleotides matching TRBD1. The CDR3 spells CASSTGGPNQPQHF. CDR3 in DNA: TGTGCCAGCTCGACAGGGGGCCCGAATCAGCCCCAGCATTTT.